A selection of T cell receptor beta chains follows, all from one sample in a study of early T cells in non-severe SARS-CoV-2 infection. TCRdb redid the calling of the 5' RACE reads with MiXCR, one entry per CDR3 protein. The data contain about 77,000 distinct CDR3 sequences, about 16% of them seen just once; the ten biggest clones take up about 3.1%. Sequenced input: whole blood. The receptors here all came from an adult who was a healthcare worker with PCR-confirmed SARS-CoV-2 infection or an uninfected control (not recorded which). Each CDR3 is given with its conserved first and last residue. Fields, in order: J gene, D gene, V gene, clone size, CDR3 DNA, CDR3 protein. A D gene is named only where the DNA matches it firmly. Rows give clone size only sometimes, using once, few, many, or a class for an expanded clone.

J: TRBJ2-4
D: .
V: TRBV12-3/TRBV12-4
size: many
DNA: TGTGCCAGCAGTTTAGCGTCGCTGAGGGACAAAGGAGAGGCAAGAGAGTACTTC
CDR3: CASSLASLRDKGEAREYF

J: TRBJ1-1
D: .
V: TRBV29-1
size: few
DNA: TGCAGCGGGCGATCGCAGGGGTCGTCAACTTTCTTT
CDR3: CSGRSQGSSTFF

J: TRBJ2-6
D: .
V: TRBV20-1
size: few
DNA: TGCAGTGCTAATATCAGGGCTTCTGGGACCAACGTCCTGACTTTC
CDR3: CSANIRASGTNVLTF

J: TRBJ1-1
D: TRBD1
V: TRBV7-9
size: many
DNA: TGTGCCAGCAGCCTGGACAGGGGGATTGAAGCTTTCTTT
CDR3: CASSLDRGIEAFF

J: TRBJ2-5
D: TRBD2
V: TRBV11-2
size: few
DNA: TGTGCCAGCAGCCCCGCCGGGACAGGGAGACTAGCGGGGGGGCCAGCAGAGACCCAGTACTTC
CDR3: CASSPAGTGRLAGGPAETQYF

J: TRBJ2-7
D: TRBD1
V: TRBV2
size: few
DNA: TGTGCCAGCAGACGAAGGGACAGCTCCTACGAGCAGTACTTC
CDR3: CASRRRDSSYEQYF

J: TRBJ1-4
D: .
V: TRBV25-1
size: few
DNA: TGTGCCAGCAGCAGGGAGTCTACAACTAATGAAAAACTGTTTTTT
CDR3: CASSRESTTNEKLFF

J: TRBJ1-1
D: .
V: TRBV11-1
size: once
DNA: TGTGCCAGCAGCTCAGCCGGGGGTGAAGCTTTCTTT
CDR3: CASSSAGGEAFF

J: TRBJ2-1
D: .
V: TRBV11-2
size: .
DNA: TGTGCCAGCAGCTTCCCCGGACCGTCCGGCGAGCAGTTCTTC
CDR3: CASSFPGPSGEQFF

J: TRBJ1-6
D: TRBD1
V: TRBV6-2/TRBV6-3
size: .
DNA: TGTGCCAGCAGTTCTCTTGGGACAGGGCTAAGCAATTCACCCCTCCACTTT
CDR3: CASSSLGTGLSNSPLHF

J: TRBJ2-1
D: TRBD2
V: TRBV29-1
size: few
DNA: TGCAGCGTTATCCCGGGACTACCCCAAAATGAGCAGTTCTTC
CDR3: CSVIPGLPQNEQFF

J: TRBJ2-1
D: .
V: TRBV10-3
size: .
DNA: TGTGCCATCCGACCGGGACACTCTCTTAATGAGCAGTTCTTC
CDR3: CAIRPGHSLNEQFF

J: TRBJ2-1
D: TRBD1
V: TRBV6-6
size: few
DNA: TGTGCCAGCAGCCCCAAGGACAGGTTTTTTTACAATGAGCAGTTCTTC
CDR3: CASSPKDRFFYNEQFF

J: TRBJ1-1
D: .
V: TRBV7-9
size: many
DNA: TGTGCCAGCAGCTTAGGGGAGCGGGGTATGAACACTGAAGCTTTCTTT
CDR3: CASSLGERGMNTEAFF

J: TRBJ2-4
D: TRBD2
V: TRBV5-6
size: .
DNA: TGTGCCAGCAGCCGGGGGACTACAAAAAACATTCAGTACTTC
CDR3: CASSRGTTKNIQYF

J: TRBJ2-2
D: .
V: TRBV11-2
size: few
DNA: TGTGCCAGCAGCTTAGATTCCGGGAACACCGGGGAGCTGTTTTTT
CDR3: CASSLDSGNTGELFF

J: TRBJ2-1
D: .
V: TRBV12-3/TRBV12-4
size: few
DNA: TGTGCCAGCAGTCCAATAATAGGTAGAAATGAGCAGTTCTTC
CDR3: CASSPIIGRNEQFF

J: TRBJ2-2
D: TRBD1
V: TRBV14
size: .
DNA: TGTGCCAGCAGCCAATCCGGGACAGGGGGAACCGGGGAGCTGTTTTTT
CDR3: CASSQSGTGGTGELFF

J: TRBJ1-1
D: .
V: TRBV5-4
size: many
DNA: TGTGCCAGCAGCTATACAGAGAACACTGAAGCTTTCTTT
CDR3: CASSYTENTEAFF

J: TRBJ2-1
D: .
V: TRBV11-2
size: .
DNA: TGTGCCAGCAGCTTATGGGGTGAGCAGTTCTTC
CDR3: CASSLWGEQFF

J: TRBJ2-7
D: .
V: TRBV6-1
size: .
DNA: TGTGCCAGCAGTGGTCAATTTAGCGGTAGCCGGGCCCTAACTGTGGAGGAGCAGTACTTC
CDR3: CASSGQFSGSRALTVEEQYF

J: TRBJ2-7
D: .
V: TRBV11-3
size: .
DNA: TGTGCCAGCAGCTTAGGCGAGGGCGACTCCTACGAGCAGTACTTC
CDR3: CASSLGEGDSYEQYF

J: TRBJ1-5
D: .
V: TRBV30
size: .
DNA: TGTGCCTGGAGGGCGAAAGGGAATCAGCCCCAGCATTTT
CDR3: CAWRAKGNQPQHF

J: TRBJ2-5
D: .
V: TRBV12-3/TRBV12-4
size: few
DNA: TGTGCCAGCAGTCCAGAGTGGGCTAGCGCTAACCCCGAAGAGACCCAGTACTTC
CDR3: CASSPEWASANPEETQYF

J: TRBJ2-1
D: TRBD2
V: TRBV7-9
size: once
DNA: TGTGCCAGCAGCTACGGCCAACTAGCGGGGGGGCTCGATGAGCAGTTCTTC
CDR3: CASSYGQLAGGLDEQFF

J: TRBJ1-6
D: .
V: TRBV19
size: few
DNA: TGTGCCAGTCAGGACAGCTCCTATAATTCACCCCTCCACTTT
CDR3: CASQDSSYNSPLHF

J: TRBJ2-3
D: .
V: TRBV28
size: .
DNA: TGTGCCAGCAGTCCCCCAACTAGTTACACAGATACGCAGTATTTT
CDR3: CASSPPTSYTDTQYF

J: TRBJ2-1
D: TRBD2
V: TRBV9
size: .
DNA: TGTGCCAGCAGCGTAGGTGGGGCTAGCGGGGGATACAATGAGCAGTTCTTC
CDR3: CASSVGGASGGYNEQFF

J: TRBJ2-7
D: TRBD2
V: TRBV6-1
size: few
DNA: TGTGCCAGCAGGTTGACTAGCGGGAGGGCCGGTGGTTACGAGCAGTACTTC
CDR3: CASRLTSGRAGGYEQYF

J: TRBJ2-5
D: .
V: TRBV28
size: .
DNA: TGTGCCAGCACCACCCCGCGGGACAGACCGGACATTCGGTACTTC
CDR3: CASTTPRDRPDIRYF

J: TRBJ2-7
D: .
V: TRBV11-2
size: .
DNA: TGTGCCAGCAGCCGGACTTCCTTCGACTACGAGCAGTACTTC
CDR3: CASSRTSFDYEQYF

J: TRBJ2-3
D: .
V: TRBV29-1
size: many
DNA: TGCCCCCGGAGGAGTCCCTGGACAGATACGCAGTATTTT
CDR3: CPRRSPWTDTQYF

J: TRBJ2-5
D: .
V: TRBV10-3
size: few
DNA: TGTGCCATCAGTGGACAGGATAAGACCCAGTACTTC
CDR3: CAISGQDKTQYF

J: TRBJ1-1
D: TRBD1
V: TRBV18
size: few
DNA: TGTGCCAGCTCACCTTTTGACAGGGGGCATGCTGAAGCTTTCTTT
CDR3: CASSPFDRGHAEAFF

J: TRBJ1-1
D: .
V: TRBV10-3
size: .
DNA: TGTGCCATCAGTGAGTCGGGTGAAGCTTTCTTT
CDR3: CAISESGEAFF

J: TRBJ2-3
D: TRBD1
V: TRBV5-1
size: few
DNA: TGCGCCAGCAGCCCACCCAGACAGGGAGGCACAGATACGCAGTATTTT
CDR3: CASSPPRQGGTDTQYF